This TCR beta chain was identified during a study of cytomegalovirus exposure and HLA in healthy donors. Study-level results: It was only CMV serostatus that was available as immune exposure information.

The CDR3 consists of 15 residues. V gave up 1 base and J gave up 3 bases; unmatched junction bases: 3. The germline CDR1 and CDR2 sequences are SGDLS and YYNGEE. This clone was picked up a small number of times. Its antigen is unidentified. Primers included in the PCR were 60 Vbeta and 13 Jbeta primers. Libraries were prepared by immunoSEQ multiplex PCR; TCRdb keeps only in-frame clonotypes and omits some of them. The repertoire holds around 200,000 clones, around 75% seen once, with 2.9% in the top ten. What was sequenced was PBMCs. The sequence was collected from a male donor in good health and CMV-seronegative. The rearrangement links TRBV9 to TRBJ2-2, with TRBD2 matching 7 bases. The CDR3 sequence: CASSVSGGYTGELFF. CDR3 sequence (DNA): TGTGCCAGCAGCGTATCGGGGGGTTACACCGGGGAGCTGTTTTTT.